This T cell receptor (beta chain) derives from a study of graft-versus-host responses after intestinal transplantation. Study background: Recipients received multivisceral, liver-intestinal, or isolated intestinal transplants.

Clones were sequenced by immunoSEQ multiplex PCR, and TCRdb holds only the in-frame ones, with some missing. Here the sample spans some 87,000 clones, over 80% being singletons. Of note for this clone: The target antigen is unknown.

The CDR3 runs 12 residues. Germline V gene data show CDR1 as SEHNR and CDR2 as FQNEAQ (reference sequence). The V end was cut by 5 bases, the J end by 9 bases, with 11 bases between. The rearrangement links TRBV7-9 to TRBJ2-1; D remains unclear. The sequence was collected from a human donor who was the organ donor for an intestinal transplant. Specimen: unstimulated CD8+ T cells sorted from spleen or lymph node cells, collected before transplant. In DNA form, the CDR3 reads TGTGCCAGCAGCCCACACCCAGGTGAGCAGTTCTTC. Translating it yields CASSPHPGEQFF. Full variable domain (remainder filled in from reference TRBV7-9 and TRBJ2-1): DTGVSQNPRHKITKRGQNVTFRCDPISEHNRLYWYRQTLGQGPEFLTYFQNEAQLEKSRLLSDRFSAERPKGSFSTLEIQRTEQGDSAMYLCASSPHPGEQFFGPGTRLTVL.